This T cell receptor beta chain was documented in a study of blood T cell repertoires in COVID-19. Study-level background: Collection of acute and convalescent COVID-19 samples took place in the United States, Italy and Spain. PBMCs, B-cell-depleted T cells, or T cells were the source of the cDNA or gDNA that made up the material.

How the authors handled the data: Estimation of nucleated cell counts was performed using reference gene primer amplification. Method: immunoSEQ multiplex PCR; TCRdb's copy keeps in-frame clones and lacks some. V and J calls plus clone size are reproduced from that table; the DNA served to infer D and trimming. The table has over 150,000 clones, about four fifths seen once. CDR3 size: 15 residues. Per germline, CDR1 SGHRS and CDR2 YFSETQ. With 0 bases removed from V and 5 bases from J, the gap between germline ends came to 9 bases. The table lists this clone with a few counts. The rearrangement uses TRBV5-1 and TRBJ1-6, with D perhaps TRBD1 (5 bases). Sequencing was carried out using peripheral blood. The TCR originated in a woman in her sixties with acute or convalescent COVID-19. CDR3 sequence reads: CASSLGWGDNSPLHF. Written as DNA, the CDR3 is TGCGCCAGCAGCTTGGGATGGGGGGATAATTCACCCCTCCACTTT.